This T cell receptor (beta chain) was recorded in a study of prognosis after radiotherapy for stage I lung cancer. CDR3 of TCR beta was amplified from genomic DNA via a two-round multiplex PCR. Round-one PCR had primers specific to each TRBV and TRBJ gene. From the multiplex PCR reads, TCRdb called clonotypes with MiXCR, one entry per CDR3 protein. The sample lists about 51,000 distinct CDR3 sequences, about a third occurring once. This clonotype has at least ten counts. The CDR3 spans 12 residues. V lost 0 bases and J lost 4, with 3 bases in between. CDR1 is SGHNT and CDR2 is YYREEE in the germline V gene (reference sequence).

Sequenced here: PBMCs, sampled before or after stereotactic body radiation therapy (not recorded which). This receptor was identified in a donor older than 45 with non-small cell lung cancer. The chain employs TRBV5-4 and TRBJ2-3; unclear D gene. CDR3 DNA: TGTGCCAGCAGCTTGGATTCAGATACGCAGTATTTT. Its protein is CASSLDSDTQYF.